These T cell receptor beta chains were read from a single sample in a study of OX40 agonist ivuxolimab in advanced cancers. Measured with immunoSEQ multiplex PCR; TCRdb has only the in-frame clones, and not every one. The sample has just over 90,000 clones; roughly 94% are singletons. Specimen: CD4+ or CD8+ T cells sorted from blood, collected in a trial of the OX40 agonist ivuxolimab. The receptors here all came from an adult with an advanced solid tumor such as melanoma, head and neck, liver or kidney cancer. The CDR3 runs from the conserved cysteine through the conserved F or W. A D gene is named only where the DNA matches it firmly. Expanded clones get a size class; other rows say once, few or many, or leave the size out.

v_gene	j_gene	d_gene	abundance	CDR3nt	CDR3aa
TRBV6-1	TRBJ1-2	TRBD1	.	TGTGCCAGCAGTGAATCGGACAGGGCTTTGAATGGCTACACCTTC	CASSESDRALNGYTF
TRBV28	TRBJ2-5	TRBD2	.	TGTGCCAGCAGCCGGACTAGCGGGGGGGCCGGAGAGACCCAGTACTTC	CASSRTSGGAGETQYF
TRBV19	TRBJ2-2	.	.	TGTGCCAGTAGTCTTGCGGGTTCCACCGGGGAGCTGTTTTTT	CASSLAGSTGELFF
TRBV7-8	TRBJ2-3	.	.	TGTGCCAGCAGCTTAGCGGGGCCAACGGATACGCAGTATTTT	CASSLAGPTDTQYF
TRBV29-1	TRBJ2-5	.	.	TGCAGCGTTGCGGGTGGCAATCACCTTCAAGAGACCCAGTACTTC	CSVAGGNHLQETQYF
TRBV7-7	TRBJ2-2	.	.	TGTGCCAGCAGCTCCGGGGGAACCGGGGAGCTGTTTTTT	CASSSGGTGELFF
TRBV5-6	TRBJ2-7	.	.	TGTGCCAGCAGCTCCTGGACTCTATACGAGCAGTACTTC	CASSSWTLYEQYF
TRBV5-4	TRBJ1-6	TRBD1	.	TGTGCCAGCAGCCGCGACCAAGGACAGGGGCCCTCCTATAATTCACCCCTCCACTTT	CASSRDQGQGPSYNSPLHF
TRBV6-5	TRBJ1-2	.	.	TGTGCCAGCAGTTACCCGGCCGACCAGGGGTATGGCTACACCTTC	CASSYPADQGYGYTF
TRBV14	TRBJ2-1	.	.	TGTGCCAGCAGCCAAGACTATCTAGGGGGTGAGCAGTTCTTC	CASSQDYLGGEQFF
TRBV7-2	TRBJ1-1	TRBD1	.	TGTGCCAGCAGCCCGAACAGGGGTATGAACACTGAAGCTTTCTTT	CASSPNRGMNTEAFF
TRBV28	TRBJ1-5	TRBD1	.	TGTGCCAGCAGTTTCCTCGACAGGGGAGACCAGCCCCAGCATTTT	CASSFLDRGDQPQHF
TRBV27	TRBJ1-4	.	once	TGTGCCAGCAAGGGGAGGGGGGTTAATGAAAAACTGTTTTTT	CASKGRGVNEKLFF
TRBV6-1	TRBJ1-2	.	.	TGTGCCAGCAGTGAAGGTAGACGGGGGAGTAGCGGCTACACCTTC	CASSEGRRGSSGYTF
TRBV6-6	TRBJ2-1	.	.	TGTGCCAGCAGATTCCTAGGGGGGTTTGAGCAGTTCTTC	CASRFLGGFEQFF
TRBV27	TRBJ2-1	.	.	TGTGCCAGCAGTTTATCTATTGGCAATGAGCAGTTCTTC	CASSLSIGNEQFF
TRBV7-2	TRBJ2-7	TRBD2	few	TGTGCCAGCAGTTACGGACTAGCGGGAGATAAGCGGTACTTC	CASSYGLAGDKRYF
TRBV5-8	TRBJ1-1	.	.	TGTGCCAGCAGCTTGGAGGGGCAGATGAACACTGAAGCTTTCTTT	CASSLEGQMNTEAFF
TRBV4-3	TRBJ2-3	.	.	TGCGCCAGCAGCCATTTCCAAGGAGGACTTACCAATACGCAGTATTTT	CASSHFQGGLTNTQYF
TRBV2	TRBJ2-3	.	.	TGTGCCAGCAGTTCCACAGATACGCAGTATTTT	CASSSTDTQYF
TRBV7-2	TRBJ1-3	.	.	TGTGCCAGCAGCTTTGGGGTGTCTGGAAACACCATATATTTT	CASSFGVSGNTIYF